Below are 8 T cell receptor beta chains sequenced from a single sample in a study of T cells in Graves' hyperthyroidism and ophthalmopathy. The CDR3 regions of TCR beta were amplified from RNA transcripts. First-round RT-PCR targeting the TCR CDR3 was performed with the HTBI primer set. TCRdb reprocessed the multiplex PCR reads with MiXCR, giving one entry per CDR3 protein. The sample shows 480,000 or so distinct CDR3 sequences, around 14% of them seen only once. The sequenced sample consisted of blood. The receptors originated from a woman younger than 35 with Graves' hyperthyroidism.

This clonotype was recorded many times. Here the CDR3 DNA reads TGTGCCAGCAGCTCCCAGGGGGGGGCCGCGGAGACCCAGTACTTC. Its protein product is CASSSQGGAAETQYF. The gene calls are TRBV7-3 and TRBJ2-5; D could derive from TRBD1 or TRBD2 (7 bases each). Germline V gives CDR1 SGHTA, CDR2 FQGTGA. Between the trimmed V and J ends, which lost 4 bases and 5 bases, there was a span of 17 bases. This CDR3 has 15 amino acids.

In this sample, this clonotype turned up many times. The chain combines TRBV6-1 with TRBJ2-2; TRBD2 agrees at 10 bases. The germline CDR1 and CDR2 sequences are MNHNS and SASEGT. CDR3 length equals 16 residues. With 5 bases clipped from V and 3 bases from J, the junction kept 6 bases outside the gene matches. The CDR3 sequence is CASSRKAGGDTGELFF. DNA of the CDR3: TGTGCCAGCAGTCGCAAAGCGGGAGGGGACACCGGGGAGCTGTTTTTT.

This chain connects TRBV7-9 to TRBJ2-1; TRBD2 aligns across 11 bases. The better agreement between TRBJ2-7 and the DNA end casts doubt on the J call. CDR1 and CDR2 from the germline V gene are SEHNR and FQNEAQ (reference sequence). The CDR3 runs to 17 residues. CDR3 sequence (DNA): TGTGCCAGCAGCTTACAGGGTATAGCGGGAGGGCGGAATGAGCAGTACTTC. Protein product: CASSLQGIAGGRNEQYF.

This clonotype was recorded at least ten times. The chain employs TRBV11-2 and TRBJ2-5, with no clear D. The CDR3 is made up of 14 amino acids. With 4 bases removed from V and 1 base from J, the gap between germline ends came to 10 bases. Germline CDR1 SGHAT, CDR2 FQNNGV. The CDR3 region is CASSYVGLQETQYF. CDR3 in DNA: TGTGCCAGCAGCTATGTAGGCCTCCAAGAGACCCAGTACTTC.

This clonotype was picked up many times. V usage is TRBV7-9 and J usage is TRBJ2-3; D gene unclear. V was clipped by 8 bases and J by 5 bases, with 5 bases between them. The CDR3 spans 10 residues. CDR1 and CDR2 (germline): SEHNR, FQNEAQ (reference sequence). CDR3 in DNA: TGTGCCAGCTGGAGAGATACGCAGTATTTT. It codes for CASWRDTQYF. The variable domain in full, completed from reference TRBV7-9 and TRBJ2-3, reads DTGVSQNPRHKITKRGQNVTFRCDPISEHNRLYWYRQTLGQGPEFLTYFQNEAQLEKSRLLSDRFSAERPKGSFSTLEIQRTEQGDSAMYLCASWRDTQYFGPGTRLTVL.

This clonotype was recorded at least ten times. The CDR3 sequence is CASSQGQGPRNEKLFF. The DNA for the CDR3 is TGTGCCAGCAGCCAGGGACAGGGGCCGCGGAATGAAAAACTGTTTTTT. The rearrangement joins TRBV12-3 or TRBV12-4 to TRBJ1-4, with 10 bases lining up with TRBD1. The CDR3 has 16 amino acids. The J segment lost 5 bases and the V segment lost 6 bases, leaving 9 bases of the junction unmatched.

This clonotype was counted ten times or more. V and J are TRBV7-9 and TRBJ2-5; either TRBD1 or TRBD2 may fit D (6 bases each). The V gene's germline CDR1 is SEHNR and CDR2 FQNEAQ (reference sequence). The CDR3 contains 14 residues. The V end was cut by 5 bases, the J end by 4 bases, with 14 bases between. CDR3 loop: CASSPGAARETQYF. The CDR3 coding sequence is TGTGCCAGCAGCCCGGGGGCTGCGCGAGAGACCCAGTACTTC.

This clonotype was detected many times. The V gene is TRBV20-1, the J gene TRBJ1-1; 7 bases align to TRBD1. CDR1 is DFQATT, CDR2 SNEGSKA, per germline (reference sequence). CDR3 length: 13 residues. V shed 3 bases, J shed 2 bases, and the junction held 3 bases outside the gene matches. Here the CDR3 DNA reads TGCAGTGCTAGGGGGGACAGAAACACTGAAGCTTTCTTT. The encoded protein is CSARGDRNTEAFF.